What follows are 28 T cell receptor beta chains derived from one specimen sequenced in a study of blood T cells in healthy people across ages. Then a second PCR, running roughly 7 to 12 cycles, was carried out with a sample-barcoded 5' primer and a J-beta primer mix. In TCRdb, the 5' RACE reads were re-called with MiXCR into one record per CDR3 protein. The profile shows roughly 1.7 million distinct CDR3 sequences, almost 35% of them singletons. Sequencing was carried out using blood. The receptor set was obtained from a woman between 25 and 40 years old in good health.

The chain couples TRBV6-2 or TRBV6-3 to TRBJ1-5; no clear D gene. CDR3 length: 12 amino acids. Germline V lookup: CDR1 MNHEY, CDR2 SVGEGT. Deletions cut 6 bases from V and 2 bases from J, with 5 bases between. Here the CDR3 reads CASSHGNQPQHF. For the CDR3, the DNA is TGTGCCAGCAGCCATGGCAATCAGCCCCAGCATTTT.

A few counts support this clonotype. The chain is built from TRBV20-1 and TRBJ2-1; D unclear. Per germline, CDR1 DFQATT and CDR2 SNEGSKA (reference sequence). This CDR3 is built from 16 residues. V shed 3 bases and J shed 0 bases, with 15 bases lying between them. The CDR3 reads CSASSSSRSSYNEQFF. CDR3 DNA: TGCAGTGCTAGTTCCTCTTCGAGGAGCTCCTACAATGAGCAGTTCTTC.

This clonotype was counted at least ten times. V usage is TRBV29-1 and J usage is TRBJ2-6; possible D gene TRBD1, 6 bases. Per the germline V gene, CDR1 is SQVTM and CDR2 is ANQGSEA. V was pared by 6 bases and J by 0 bases, with 15 bases between. CDR3 length: 16 amino acids. CDR3 amino acids: CSVTGTQSSGANVLTF. The CDR3 region has the DNA TGCAGCGTAACCGGGACACAAAGCTCTGGGGCCAACGTCCTGACTTTC.

The V call is TRBV24-1, the J call TRBJ2-1, with 12 bases matching TRBD2. The CDR3 extends over 18 amino acids. CDR1 and CDR2 (germline): KGHDR, SFDVKD. V lost 7 bases, J lost 6 bases, and 15 bases stayed unmatched. CDR3 amino acids: CATSDGPTGTSGPNEQFF. CDR3 in DNA: TGTGCCACCAGCGATGGACCTACCGGGACTAGCGGGCCCAATGAGCAGTTCTTC.

This clonotype was seen only once. One end of the junction varies from germline; a read error may be responsible. This chain joins TRBV5-5 and TRBJ1-4; TRBD1 might be the D (5 bases). The CDR3 length is 14 residues. Germline CDR1 and CDR2: SGHKS and YYEKEE (reference sequence). The CDR3 sequence: CASSLGTEDKKRFF. The CDR3 DNA is TGTGCCAGCAGCCTCGGGACTGAAGATAAAAAACGGTTTTTT.

This sequence joins TRBV12-3 or TRBV12-4 and TRBJ2-5; 13 nucleotides agree with TRBD2. TRBJ2-7 explains the end of the DNA better; the J call may be wrong. This CDR3 region has 16 residues. The CDR3 reads CASSPLGLAGTYEQYF. The CDR3 bases are TGTGCCAGCAGTCCCTTGGGACTAGCGGGGACCTACGAGCAGTACTTC.

The chain has TRBV25-1 and TRBJ2-4; D is undetermined. This CDR3 comprises 14 residues. From germline, CDR1 is MGHDK and CDR2 SYGVNS. V was trimmed by 6 bases and J by 4 bases, leaving 13 bases between them. CDR3 residues: CASRGYSLKNIQYF. CDR3 DNA sequence: TGTGCCAGCAGGGGGTACAGCCTGAAAAACATTCAGTACTTC.

This clonotype was counted only a few times. This chain uses TRBV27 with TRBJ1-2; maybe TRBD1 (5 bases). The V gene lost 1 base and the J gene lost 0 bases, with 18 bases spanning the gap. There are 18 residues in the CDR3. The germline gives CDR1 MNHEY, CDR2 SMNVEV (reference sequence). This chain's CDR3 is CASSLYPQTVSPNYGYTF. The CDR3 region has the DNA TGTGCCAGCAGTTTATATCCTCAGACAGTCTCTCCTAACTATGGCTACACCTTC.

In its sample, this clonotype was seen a few times. The germline gene is not matched at one end of the junction; a read error may be the cause. The genes are TRBV7-3 and TRBJ2-3; TRBD1 aligns across 7 bases. The CDR3 loop spans 15 amino acids. Germline V CDR1 and CDR2: SGHTA, FQGTGA. The DNA of the CDR3 is TGTGCCAGCTGCTCGTCCGGGACAGACACAGATACGCGGTATTTT. Translation: CASCSSGTDTDTRYF.

The rearrangement uses TRBV4-1 and TRBJ1-6; D is uncertain. The germline gives CDR1 MGHRA, CDR2 YSYEKL. V was pared by 3 bases and J by 5 bases, with 14 bases between. This CDR3 comprises 16 residues. CDR3 sequence: CASSHPGRVNNSPLHF. DNA for the CDR3: TGCGCCAGCAGCCATCCCGGACGTGTTAATAATTCACCCCTCCACTTT.

The chain uses TRBV4-1 and TRBJ1-1, with D tentatively TRBD1 (6 bases). V was clipped by 3 bases and J by 1 base, with 15 bases between them. Germline V CDR1 and CDR2: MGHRA, YSYEKL. The CDR3 loop spans 16 amino acids. The CDR3 DNA sequence: TGCGCCAGCAGCCATCCCCCGGGACACACGAACACTGAAGCTTTCTTT. It codes for CASSHPPGHTNTEAFF.

The V and J genes are TRBV20-1 and TRBJ2-1, with D possibly TRBD1 on 6 matching bases. This CDR3 comprises 16 residues. The V gene lost 5 bases and the J gene lost 0 bases, with 17 bases spanning the gap. Germline CDR1 reads DFQATT; CDR2 reads SNEGSKA (reference sequence). The CDR3: CSALNREGVSYNEQFF. Here the CDR3 DNA reads TGCAGTGCTTTAAACCGAGAGGGGGTCTCCTACAATGAGCAGTTCTTC.

This clonotype has only a few counts. The chain carries TRBV6-5 and TRBJ2-6; no definite D call. V lost 3 bases and J 0 bases, leaving 9 bases between the germline ends. This CDR3 has 16 residues. Germline V gene data show CDR1 as MNHEY and CDR2 as SVGAGI. The CDR3 DNA sequence: TGTGCCAGCAGTTATACAGCCCACTCTGGGGCCAACGTCCTGACTTTC. Its protein product is CASSYTAHSGANVLTF.

The sample holds a few counts of this clonotype. V usage is TRBV4-1 and J usage is TRBJ2-3; 11 positions agree with TRBD2. V was pared by 4 bases and J by 6 bases, with 6 bases of the junction left unmatched. Germline lookup yields CDR1 MGHRA and CDR2 YSYEKL. This CDR3 is built from 15 residues. CDR3 protein: CASSPLAGVMDTQYF. Written as DNA, the CDR3 is TGCGCCAGCAGCCCACTAGCGGGAGTAATGGATACGCAGTATTTT.

This clonotype was seen ten or more times. The chain carries TRBV7-6 and TRBJ2-3; a weak D match, TRBD2 (6 bases). CDR3 length equals 15 residues. Germline V gene lookup returns CDR1 SGHVS and CDR2 FNYEAQ. V lost 5 bases and J 6 bases, leaving 18 bases between the germline ends. CDR3 DNA sequence: TGTGCCAGCAGCCTGGGGGTCATACGGGGGGATACGCAGTATTTT. Translation: CASSLGVIRGDTQYF.

This clonotype was found a few times. The chain couples TRBV27 to TRBJ2-5; TRBD2 aligns across 9 bases. There are 17 residues in the CDR3. V gave up 7 bases and J gave up 0 bases; unmatched junction bases: 12. CDR1 and CDR2 (germline): MNHEY, SMNVEV (reference sequence). The CDR3 bases are TGTGCCAGCACGCCAATAGCGGGGGCGATGTACCAAGAGACCCAGTACTTC. Translated, it gives CASTPIAGAMYQETQYF.

In this sample, this clonotype turned up a few times. The chain carries TRBV7-2 and TRBJ2-1; D uncertain. Trimming left V 4 bases short and J 9 bases short, with 7 bases between. The CDR3 has 11 amino acids. Germline V gene lookup returns CDR1 SGHTA and CDR2 FQGNSA. DNA of the CDR3: TGTGCCAGCAGCTCCACGGTTGAGCAGTTCTTC. Its protein product is CASSSTVEQFF.

This clonotype was counted a few times. The chain joins TRBV10-3 to TRBJ1-2; 9 bases align to TRBD1. The CDR3 contains 14 residues. CDR1 is ENHRY and CDR2 is SYGVKD in the germline V gene. The junction had 8 bases not matched to a gene; V was cut back by 10 bases and J by 2 bases. The chain's CDR3 is CATAPGTGNYGYTF. The DNA for the CDR3 is TGTGCCACCGCACCCGGGACAGGGAACTATGGCTACACCTTC.

For this clonotype: At one end, the junction sequence differs from germline, possibly due to a read error. The V call is TRBV28, the J call TRBJ2-1; 12 bases fit TRBD2. The CDR3 extends over 18 amino acids. Looked up from germline, CDR1 is MDHEN and CDR2 is SYDVKM. The CDR3, as DNA: TGTGCCAGCAGTTTCTTCTCTAGCGGGGGGGCGTTCTACAATGGGCAGTTCTTC. It encodes CASSFFSSGGAFYNGQFF.

V is TRBV5-6 and J is TRBJ1-2; D is unresolved. The CDR3 is made up of 15 amino acids. Germline assignment: CDR1 SGHDT and CDR2 YYEEEE. Trimming took 3 bases from V and 4 from J, leaving 16 bases between them. The CDR3 DNA reads as TGTGCCAGCAGCTCAAACTCGAGAGGGATCTATGGCTACACCTTC. Translating gives CASSSNSRGIYGYTF.

The J gene is TRBJ2-7, the V gene TRBV2; D is possibly TRBD1 (5 bases). V lost 6 bases to trimming and J lost 7 bases, with 19 bases between them. From germline, CDR1 is SNHLY and CDR2 FYNNEI. CDR3 length: 14 residues. In DNA form, the CDR3 reads TGTGCCAGCAGCTTGGCCGTCAGGGCTGCAGAGCAGTACTTC. Residues: CASSLAVRAAEQYF.

This CDR3 is CASSLVGQKNTEAFF. The CDR3 nucleotides are TGTGCCAGCAGCTTAGTAGGGCAGAAAAACACTGAAGCTTTCTTT. The J gene is TRBJ1-1, the V gene TRBV7-2; D ambiguous. This CDR3 spans 15 amino acids. V lost 1 base, J lost 2 bases, and 11 bases lay in between. Germline V gives CDR1 SGHTA, CDR2 FQGNSA.

The V gene is TRBV6-1, the J gene TRBJ1-2, with TRBD1 identical over 9 bases. The CDR3 extends over 14 amino acids. V trimming: 4 bases; J trimming: 5 bases; junction bases outside the gene matches: 5. Germline-derived CDR1 and CDR2 are MNHNS and SASEGT. The CDR3 loop reads CASSGPGTGYGYTF. The DNA of the CDR3 is TGTGCCAGCAGTGGTCCCGGGACAGGGTATGGCTACACCTTC.

This clonotype was seen only once. This chain connects TRBV15 to TRBJ2-2, with a possible D match to TRBD1 (6 bases). Germline V gives CDR1 LNHNV, CDR2 YYDKDF (reference sequence). The CDR3 runs to 19 residues. Trimming stripped 5 bases from V and 0 bases from J, with 22 bases between. The DNA for the CDR3 is TGTGCCACCAGCGATGCCCGGGGACACTTTTACGCGAACACCGGGGAGCTGTTTTTT. It translates to CATSDARGHFYANTGELFF.

This sequence joins TRBV5-5 and TRBJ1-1; no reliable D call. The CDR3 has 13 residues. Germline CDR1 reads SGHKS; CDR2 reads YYEKEE (reference sequence). Trimming pared 3 bases from V and 3 bases from J, leaving 9 bases between. CDR3 DNA sequence: TGTGCCAGCAGCTGGCAAGCGCACACTGAAGCTTTCTTT. Its protein product is CASSWQAHTEAFF.

V is TRBV4-1 and J is TRBJ1-2, with no clear D. CDR3 length equals 16 residues. The germline V gene encodes CDR1 MGHRA and CDR2 YSYEKL. Trimming left V 0 bases short and J 2 bases short, with 13 bases between. The CDR3 spells CASSQDSGVWNYGYTF. The CDR3 DNA sequence: TGCGCCAGCAGCCAAGATTCTGGGGTTTGGAACTATGGCTACACCTTC.

With regard to this clonotype: A much larger clone differs from this one at a single base, so this may be a read error. The chain couples TRBV7-3 to TRBJ2-5; 8 positions match TRBD2. This CDR3 is built from 15 residues. Germline values: CDR1 SGHTA, CDR2 FQGTGA. CDR3 protein: CACSGSGGREETQYF. In DNA, the CDR3 is TGTGCCTGCAGTGGGAGCGGGGGACGGGAAGAGACCCAGTACTTC.

This clonotype was counted a few times. The V gene is TRBV12-3 or TRBV12-4, the J gene TRBJ2-3, with D possibly called TRBD1 or TRBD2 (5 bases each). The CDR3 has 15 amino acids. V lost 6 bases and J lost 6, with 19 bases in between. CDR3 protein: CASRPVGDGKDTQYF. CDR3 nucleotides: TGTGCCAGCAGGCCCGTGGGGGATGGGAAGGATACGCAGTATTTT.